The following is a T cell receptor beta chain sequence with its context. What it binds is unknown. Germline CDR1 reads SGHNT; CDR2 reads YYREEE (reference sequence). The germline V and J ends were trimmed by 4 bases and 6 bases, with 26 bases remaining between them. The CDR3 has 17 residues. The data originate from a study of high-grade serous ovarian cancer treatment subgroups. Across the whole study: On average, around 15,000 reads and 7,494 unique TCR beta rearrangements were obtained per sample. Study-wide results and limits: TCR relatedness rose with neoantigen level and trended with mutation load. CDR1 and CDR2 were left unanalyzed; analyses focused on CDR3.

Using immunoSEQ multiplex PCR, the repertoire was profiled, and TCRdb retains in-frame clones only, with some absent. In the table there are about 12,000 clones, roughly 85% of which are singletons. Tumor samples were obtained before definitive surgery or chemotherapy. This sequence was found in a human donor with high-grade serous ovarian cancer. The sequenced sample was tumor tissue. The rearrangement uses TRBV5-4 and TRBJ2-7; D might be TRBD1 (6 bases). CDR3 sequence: CASSQELGGGATGEQYF. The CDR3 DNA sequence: TGTGCCAGCAGCCAAGAACTCGGTGGCGGAGCGACAGGCGAGCAGTACTTC.